The rows below give T cell receptor beta chains drawn from one sample of a study of CD8 T cells in Susac syndrome. TCRdb passed the immunoSEQ multiplex PCR reads through MiXCR, listing each CDR3 protein once. The repertoire includes 300,000 or so distinct CDR3 sequences, about 90% of them detected once, and over 0.065% sits in the top ten. Sequences were obtained from CD4+ T cells from PBMCs. The receptors derive from a human donor with multiple sclerosis. Both conserved end residues are part of each CDR3.

v_call	j_call	cdr3_aa
TRBV30	TRBJ1-2	CASGGGGRYTF
TRBV4-2	TRBJ2-2	CASSRQDRSPGELFF
TRBV3-1	TRBJ1-2	CASSQGGWDGYTF
TRBV7-9	TRBJ1-5	CASSLDGGGSNQPQHF
TRBV5-1	TRBJ2-3	CASSKGLAGAKGTDTQYF
TRBV7-2	TRBJ1-2	CASSLGRTTNHGYTF
TRBV20-1	TRBJ2-7	CSAGEGRFRGPYEQYF
TRBV21-1	TRBJ1-4	CASSGPGSDFNEKLFF
TRBV6-6	TRBJ1-2	CASSPPVRHGYTF
TRBV20-1	TRBJ2-3	CSAIRGDTQYF
TRBV9	TRBJ2-1	CASSTGLAGQGGQFF
TRBV20-1	TRBJ1-6	CSARDEREGSYNSPLHF
TRBV4-2	TRBJ1-2	CASSQDLQADYGYTF
TRBV30	TRBJ2-5	CAWSVRQETQYF
TRBV7-8	TRBJ1-3	CASSFWQNTIYF
TRBV27	TRBJ2-5	CASSFSGRALETQYF